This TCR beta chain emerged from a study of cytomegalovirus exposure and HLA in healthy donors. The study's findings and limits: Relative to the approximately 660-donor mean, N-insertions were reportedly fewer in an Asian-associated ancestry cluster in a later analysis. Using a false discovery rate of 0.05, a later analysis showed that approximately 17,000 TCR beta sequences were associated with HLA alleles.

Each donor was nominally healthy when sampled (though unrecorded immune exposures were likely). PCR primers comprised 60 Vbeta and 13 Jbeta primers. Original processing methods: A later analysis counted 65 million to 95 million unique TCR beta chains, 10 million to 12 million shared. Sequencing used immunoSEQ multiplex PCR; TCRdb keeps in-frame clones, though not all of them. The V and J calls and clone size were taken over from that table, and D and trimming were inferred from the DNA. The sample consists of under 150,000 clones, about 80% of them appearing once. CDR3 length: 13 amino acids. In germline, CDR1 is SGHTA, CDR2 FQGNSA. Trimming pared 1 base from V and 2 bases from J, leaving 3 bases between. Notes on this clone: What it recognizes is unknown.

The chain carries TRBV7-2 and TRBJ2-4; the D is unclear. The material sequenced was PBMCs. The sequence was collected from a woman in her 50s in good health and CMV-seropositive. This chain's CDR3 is CASSLVSKNIQYF. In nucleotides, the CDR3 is TGTGCCAGCAGCTTAGTATCCAAAAACATTCAGTACTTC.